This T cell receptor beta chain was identified in a study of blood T cell repertoires in COVID-19. Study context: The analysed material was cDNA or gDNA that came from T cells, B-cell-depleted T cells, or PBMCs.

The CDR3 loop spans 15 amino acids. Per the germline V gene, CDR1 is MNHEY and CDR2 is SMNVEV (reference sequence). V was trimmed by 3 bases and J by 2 bases, leaving 14 bases between them. The protocol was immunoSEQ multiplex PCR, while the TCRdb copy is restricted to in-frame clones and leaves out a portion. The sample shows nearly 400,000 clones, around 92% of them seen only once. Recruits, aged roughly 18 to 95 years, lived in 25 or so US areas. This TCR came from a woman in her twenties or thirties who had recovered from COVID-19. J is TRBJ2-7 and V is TRBV27, with D perhaps TRBD1 (5 bases). Source material: PBMCs or T cells enriched from blood (not recorded which). The CDR3 loop is CASSFLGPSTYEQYF. CDR3 in DNA: TGTGCCAGCAGTTTTTTGGGGCCCTCGACCTACGAGCAGTACTTC.